What follows is one TCR beta chain and its context. No antigen is known for it. This sample is part of a study of T cell therapy after organ transplantation. In the study overall: Patients received up to 6 T cell doses every 2 weeks. Study observations and caveats: Lower pretherapy CD8 clonality went with larger post-therapy fold change. Confounding by concurrent antirejection or antiviral medications was not assessed.

Patients were solid-organ transplant recipients with drug-resistant or recurrent cytomegalovirus. TCRdb's copy holds only in-frame clones and misses some; the assay was immunoSEQ multiplex PCR. The data show some 1,000 clones, around 69% seen once. The CDR3 runs 12 residues. Germline-derived CDR1 and CDR2 are PRHDT and FYEKMQ (reference sequence). V lost 4 bases, J lost 8 bases, and 4 bases stayed unmatched. The chain is built from TRBV13 and TRBJ1-2; TRBD1 aligns across 7 bases. The source material was CD8+ T cells from blood, sampled before autologous CMV-specific T cell therapy. The TCR was taken from a human patient who had received a solid organ transplant and had CMV disease. The CDR3 bases are TGTGCCAGCAGCTCCGCAGGGGGAGGCTACACCTTC. Its translation: CASSSAGGGYTF.